A selection of T cell receptor beta chains follows, all from one sample in a study of T cell responses to AZD1222 COVID-19 vaccine. The method was immunoSEQ multiplex PCR; TCRdb's version includes in-frame clones alone and lacks a portion of them. The repertoire consists of roughly 65,000 clones, with about nine tenths occurring once and the leading ten covering roughly 7.4%. Sequenced material: peripheral blood, taken on day 0 of AZD1222 vaccination. The source of these receptors is an adult in good health. Each CDR3 is given with its conserved first and last residue. A D gene is named only where the DNA matches it firmly. A clone size is listed for some rows: how often the clone was seen (once, few, many), or a class if it is expanded.

clone size	V gene	J gene	D gene	CDR3 protein	CDR3 DNA
.	TRBV4-2	TRBJ2-5	.	CASSQRKDYQEGETQYF	TGTGCCAGCAGCCAGCGAAAGGACTATCAGGAGGGAGAGACCCAGTACTTC
.	TRBV28	TRBJ1-5	.	CASSLQGRKQPQHF	TGTGCCAGCAGTTTACAGGGGCGAAAACAGCCCCAGCATTTT
.	TRBV9	TRBJ2-6	.	CASRSSGANVLTF	TGTGCCAGCAGGAGCTCTGGGGCCAACGTCCTGACTTTC
.	TRBV7-9	TRBJ2-3	.	CSTDTQYF	TGTAGCACAGATACGCAGTATTTT
few	TRBV11-2	TRBJ2-7	.	CASRQGFSSYEQYF	TGTGCCAGCAGACAGGGATTTAGCTCCTACGAGCAGTACTTC
.	TRBV19	TRBJ2-2	.	CASSILRGGELFF	TGTGCCAGTAGTATCCTCCGCGGCGGGGAGCTGTTTTTT
.	TRBV6-2/TRBV6-3	TRBJ1-2	.	CASSYRETVDYGYTF	TGTGCCAGCAGTTATAGGGAGACGGTGGACTATGGCTACACCTTC
.	TRBV4-1	TRBJ2-7	.	CASSLGWDDTYEQYF	TGCGCCAGCAGCCTTGGTTGGGACGACACCTACGAGCAGTACTTC
.	TRBV16	TRBJ1-1	.	CASSQRGWSSEAFF	TGTGCCAGCAGCCAGAGGGGGTGGAGTTCTGAAGCTTTCTTT
.	TRBV15	TRBJ2-1	.	CATSRLKWGEQFF	TGTGCCACCAGCAGACTCAAGTGGGGCGAGCAGTTCTTC
.	TRBV27	TRBJ2-3	TRBD1	CASSLKGRGTDTQYF	TGTGCCAGCAGTTTAAAAGGCAGGGGGACAGATACGCAGTATTTT
.	TRBV19	TRBJ1-6	.	CASSAGIRRSPLHF	TGTGCCAGTAGTGCAGGGATCCGCCGTTCACCCCTCCACTTT
.	TRBV28	TRBJ1-5	TRBD1	CASSFSDRGWQPQHF	TGTGCCAGCAGTTTTTCGGACAGGGGGTGGCAGCCCCAGCATTTT
.	TRBV1	TRBJ2-1	.	CTSSPGLAPKQFF	TGCACCAGCAGCCCCGGACTAGCCCCCAAGCAGTTCTTC
.	TRBV25-1	TRBJ2-1	.	CATQTGPFSYNEQFF	TGTGCCACCCAAACAGGGCCCTTCTCTTACAATGAGCAGTTCTTC
.	TRBV28	TRBJ2-7	TRBD1	CASKPGQGFWEQYF	TGTGCCAGCAAACCGGGACAGGGATTCTGGGAGCAGTACTTC
once	TRBV25-1	TRBJ1-1	.	CASSHSGNTEAFF	TGTGCCAGCAGTCACTCAGGGAACACTGAAGCTTTCTTT
.	TRBV28	TRBJ2-3	.	CASSSILGGTDTQYF	TGTGCCAGCAGTTCGATCCTAGGTGGTACAGATACGCAGTATTTT
.	TRBV5-5	TRBJ2-1	TRBD2	CASSLGPLREGEQFF	TGTGCCAGCAGCTTGGGGCCCCTGCGGGAGGGTGAGCAGTTCTTC
.	TRBV7-2	TRBJ1-6	.	CASSGTGTNNSPLHF	TGTGCCAGCAGCGGTACCGGGACTAATAATTCACCCCTCCACTTT
.	TRBV14	TRBJ2-1	.	CASSQGQGGPFLYNEQFF	TGTGCCAGCAGCCAGGGGCAGGGGGGCCCCTTTTTGTACAATGAGCAGTTCTTC
.	TRBV27	TRBJ1-3	.	CASSLRGSGNTIYF	TGTGCCAGCAGTTTAAGGGGTTCTGGAAACACCATATATTTT
.	TRBV7-2	TRBJ2-4	.	CASSPWGGGNLAKNIQYF	TGTGCCAGCAGCCCTTGGGGTGGCGGGAACTTAGCCAAAAACATTCAGTACTTC
.	TRBV29-1	TRBJ1-2	TRBD1	CSAGTVNYGYTF	TGCAGCGCCGGGACAGTTAACTATGGCTACACCTTC
.	TRBV19	TRBJ2-7	TRBD1	CASSIGPTGGSYEQYF	TGTGCCAGTAGTATAGGACCGACAGGGGGATCCTACGAGCAGTACTTC
.	TRBV4-2	TRBJ1-4	TRBD1	CASSLVDRANEKLFF	TGTGCCAGCAGCCTCGTCGACAGGGCTAATGAAAAACTGTTTTTT
.	TRBV5-1	TRBJ2-1	.	CASSLGASSYNEQFF	TGCGCCAGCAGCTTGGGGGCTAGCTCCTACAATGAGCAGTTCTTC
few	TRBV6-4	TRBJ2-2	.	CASSDRAEGNTGELFF	TGTGCCAGCAGTGACCGGGCGGAGGGGAACACCGGGGAGCTGTTTTTT
.	TRBV12-3/TRBV12-4	TRBJ1-1	.	CASSPWVNTEAFF	TGTGCCAGCAGCCCTTGGGTGAACACTGAAGCTTTCTTT